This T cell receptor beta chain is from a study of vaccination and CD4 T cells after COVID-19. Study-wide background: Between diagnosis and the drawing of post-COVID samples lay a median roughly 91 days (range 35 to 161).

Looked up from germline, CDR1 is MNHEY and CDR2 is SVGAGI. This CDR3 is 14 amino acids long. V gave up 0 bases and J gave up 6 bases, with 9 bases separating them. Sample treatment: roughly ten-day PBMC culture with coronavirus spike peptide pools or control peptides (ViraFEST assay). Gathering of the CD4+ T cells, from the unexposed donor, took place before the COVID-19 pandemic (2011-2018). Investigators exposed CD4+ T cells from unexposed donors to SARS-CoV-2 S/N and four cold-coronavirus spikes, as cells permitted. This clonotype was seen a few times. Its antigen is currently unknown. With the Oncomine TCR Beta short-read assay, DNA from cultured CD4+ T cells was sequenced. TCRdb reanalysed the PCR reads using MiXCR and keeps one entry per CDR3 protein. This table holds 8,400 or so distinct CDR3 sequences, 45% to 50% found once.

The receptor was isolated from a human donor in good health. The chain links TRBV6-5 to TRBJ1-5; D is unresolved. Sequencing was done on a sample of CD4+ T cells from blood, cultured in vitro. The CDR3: CASSYSYAIQPQHF. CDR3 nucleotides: TGTGCCAGCAGTTACTCCTACGCGATTCAGCCCCAGCATTTT.